This passage covers 16 T cell receptor beta chains from one sample sequenced in a study of blood T cell repertoires in COVID-19. Sequenced by immunoSEQ multiplex PCR; TCRdb stores in-frame clones only, minus some. The sample yields roughly 700,000 clones, just under 90% seen once. The sample taken for sequencing was peripheral blood. These receptors were obtained from a woman under 30 with acute or convalescent COVID-19.

The V call is TRBV3-1 (or the pseudogene TRBV3-2), the J call TRBJ1-3, with D perhaps TRBD1 (6 bases). The germline V gene has CDR1 LGHDT and CDR2 YNNKEL (reference sequence). The V and J ends lost 4 bases and 3 bases respectively, with 10 bases between them. The CDR3 runs 14 residues. CDR3 residues: CASSRLDSGNTIYF. The CDR3 nucleotides read TGTGCCAGCAGCCGGTTGGACAGTGGAAACACCATATATTTT.

CDR3 in amino acids: CASSLEGWGPSGNTIYF. The CDR3 DNA reads TGTGCCAGCAGCCTAGAGGGCTGGGGGCCCTCTGGAAACACCATATATTTT. The chain links TRBV4-2 to TRBJ1-3, with D perhaps TRBD1 (6 bases). The CDR3 runs to 17 residues. CDR1 is LGHNA and CDR2 is YNFKEQ in the germline V gene. V gave up 4 bases and J gave up 0 bases, with 16 bases separating them.

This clone was picked up one time. CDR3 DNA: TGTGCCAGCAGCCAAGAGGGACAGGGGCCGAATGGCTACACCTTC. As protein: CASSQEGQGPNGYTF. The chain has TRBV3-1 (or the pseudogene TRBV3-2) and TRBJ1-2, with 10 bases identical to TRBD1. CDR3 size: 15 residues. Looked up from germline, CDR1 is LGHDT and CDR2 is YNNKEL (reference sequence). J gave up 6 bases and V 0 bases, and 4 bases lay outside the gene matches.

The chain is built from TRBV28 and TRBJ1-2; 8 bases agree with TRBD1. In germline, CDR1 is MDHEN, CDR2 SYDVKM. V shed 6 bases and J 5 bases; nucleotides not matched to a gene: 8. This CDR3 is 14 amino acids long. CDR3 coding DNA: TGTGCCAGCAGCAGGACAGGGAAGGGGTATGGCTACACCTTC. This translates into CASSRTGKGYGYTF.

The table lists this clone with a few counts. The chain uses TRBV5-4 and TRBJ1-2; D uncertain. The V end was cut by 4 bases, the J end by 5 bases, with 15 bases between. Germline values: CDR1 SGHNT, CDR2 YYREEE (reference sequence). The CDR3 covers 14 residues. The CDR3 sequence is CASSKFSGDYGYTF. The CDR3 DNA sequence: TGTGCCAGCAGCAAATTTTCGGGTGATTATGGCTACACCTTC. Filled out from reference TRBV5-4 and TRBJ1-2, the complete variable domain reads ETGVTQSPTHLIKTRGQQVTLRCSSQSGHNTVSWYQQALGQGPQFIFQYYREEENGRGNFPPRFSGLQFPNYSSELNVNALELDDSALYLCASSKFSGDYGYTFGSGTRLTVV.

This chain joins TRBV9 and TRBJ1-4, with D unresolved. The germline V gene encodes CDR1 SGDLS and CDR2 YYNGEE. The CDR3 has 14 residues. With 5 bases removed from V and 5 bases from J, the gap between germline ends came to 13 bases. The CDR3 DNA reads TGTGCCAGCAGTGCTCCGGGATCCAATGAAAAACTGTTTTTT. It encodes CASSAPGSNEKLFF.

This chain connects TRBV6-5 to TRBJ2-1, with a weak D call TRBD1 (5 bases). CDR1 and CDR2 from the germline V gene are MNHEY and SVGAGI. V was trimmed by 3 bases and J by 9 bases, leaving 9 bases between them. The CDR3 runs 12 residues. The CDR3 DNA reads TGTGCCAGCAGTTATAGGGGCCTTGAGCAGTTCTTC. Amino acid sequence: CASSYRGLEQFF.

This clone has only one observation. The rearrangement uses TRBV5-1 and TRBJ2-3, with TRBD1 as a possible D gene (5 bases). Between the trimmed V and J ends, which lost 5 bases and 2 bases, there was a span of 9 bases. The CDR3 length is 13 residues. Germline assignment: CDR1 SGHRS and CDR2 YFSETQ. This CDR3 is CASRAGNTDTQYF. CDR3 DNA sequence: TGCGCCAGCAGGGCAGGGAACACAGATACGCAGTATTTT.

The genes are TRBV10-3 and TRBJ2-1; the D gene is possibly TRBD2 (6 bases). The ends were cut back, 4 bases at V and 7 bases at J, with 14 bases in the middle. Germline CDR1 ENHRY, CDR2 SYGVKD. The CDR3 totals 14 residues. This chain's CDR3 is CAISAGTAVNEQFF. The CDR3 DNA is TGTGCCATCAGTGCAGGGACTGCCGTGAATGAGCAGTTCTTC.

The rearrangement uses TRBV7-8 and TRBJ2-7; TRBD1 matches at 9 bases. J was trimmed by 6 bases and V by 4 bases; bases with no gene match: 7. Germline CDR1 is SGHVS and CDR2 is FQNEAQ. The CDR3 loop spans 14 amino acids. The CDR3 DNA sequence: TGTGCCAGCAGCTGGGGACAGGGAATATCCGAGCAGTACTTC. Amino acids: CASSWGQGISEQYF.

This sequence joins TRBV27 and TRBJ2-1; 9 bases match TRBD1. V dropped 5 bases and J dropped 9; count of bases not matched to a gene: 14. The germline V gene encodes CDR1 MNHEY and CDR2 SMNVEV (reference sequence). CDR3 length: 16 residues. This chain's CDR3 is CASSPPGQGPWGEQFF. CDR3 DNA sequence: TGTGCCAGCAGTCCCCCGGGACAGGGTCCCTGGGGTGAGCAGTTCTTC.

The chain employs TRBV7-9 and TRBJ1-2; 7 bases match TRBD1. This CDR3 is 17 amino acids long. With V trimmed by 5 bases and J by 1 base, 13 bases remained unmatched. Germline V gives CDR1 SEHNR, CDR2 FQNEAQ (reference sequence). In DNA form, the CDR3 reads TGTGCCAGCAGCCAAGGGACAGACCATCTTCTTAACTATGGCTACACCTTC. As protein: CASSQGTDHLLNYGYTF.

The chain combines TRBV28 with TRBJ1-1, with 9 bases that match TRBD1. V shed 3 bases, J shed 3 bases, and the junction held 5 bases outside the gene matches. Germline loops: CDR1 MDHEN, CDR2 SYDVKM. CDR3 length equals 15 residues. The CDR3 sequence is CASSLGDRVDTEAFF. In DNA, the CDR3 is TGTGCCAGCAGTTTGGGGGACAGGGTTGACACTGAAGCTTTCTTT.

The CDR3 protein is CASSLVPRKGTDTQYF. The CDR3 region has the DNA TGTGCCAGCAGCTTGGTGCCCAGGAAGGGCACAGATACGCAGTATTTT. The rearrangement links TRBV5-5 to TRBJ2-3; D gene uncertain. Germline assignment: CDR1 SGHKS and CDR2 YYEKEE (reference sequence). This CDR3 is built from 16 residues. Deletions cut 0 bases from V and 1 base from J, with 12 bases between.

The table lists this clone with a count of one. The gene calls are TRBV19 and TRBJ1-6; D is uncertain. V was shortened by 8 bases and J by 11 bases, with 13 bases between the two germline ends. Germline loops: CDR1 LNHDA, CDR2 SQIVND (reference sequence). The CDR3 length is 12 residues. For the CDR3, the DNA is TGTGCCAGTGGTAGGAGGTTGACACCCCTCCACTTT. This codes for CASGRRLTPLHF.

The count of this clone is one. The chain employs TRBV4-3 and TRBJ1-6; D perhaps matches TRBD1 (6 bases). This CDR3 spans 16 amino acids. The germline V and J ends were trimmed by 1 base and 0 bases, with 7 bases remaining between them. Germline V lookup: CDR1 LGHNA, CDR2 YSLEER. CDR3 DNA sequence: TGCGCCAGCAGCCAAGGCAGGGGCTCCTATAATTCACCCCTCCACTTT. This codes for CASSQGRGSYNSPLHF.